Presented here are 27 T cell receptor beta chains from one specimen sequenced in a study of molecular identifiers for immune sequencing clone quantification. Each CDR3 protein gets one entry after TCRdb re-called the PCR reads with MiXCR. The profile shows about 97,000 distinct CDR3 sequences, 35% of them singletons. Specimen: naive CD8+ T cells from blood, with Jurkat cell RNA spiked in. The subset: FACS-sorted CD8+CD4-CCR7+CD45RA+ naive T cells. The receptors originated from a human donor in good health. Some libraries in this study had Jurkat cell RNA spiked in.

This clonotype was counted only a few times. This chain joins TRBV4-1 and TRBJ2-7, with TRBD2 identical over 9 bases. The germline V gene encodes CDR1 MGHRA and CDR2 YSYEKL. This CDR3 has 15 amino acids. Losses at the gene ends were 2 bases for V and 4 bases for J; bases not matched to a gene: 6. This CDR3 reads CASSQPGLAEYEQYF. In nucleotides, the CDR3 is TGCGCCAGCAGCCAACCGGGACTAGCAGAATACGAGCAGTACTTC.

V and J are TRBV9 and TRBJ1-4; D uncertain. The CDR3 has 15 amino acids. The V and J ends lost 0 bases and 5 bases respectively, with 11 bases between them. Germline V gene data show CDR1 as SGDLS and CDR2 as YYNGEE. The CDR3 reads CASSVAGDSNEKLFF. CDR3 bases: TGTGCCAGCAGCGTAGCTGGGGATTCCAATGAAAAACTGTTTTTT. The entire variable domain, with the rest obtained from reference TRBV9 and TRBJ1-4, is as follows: DSGVTQTPKHLITATGQRVTLRCSPRSGDLSVYWYQQSLDQGLQFLIQYYNGEERAKGNILERFSAQQFPDLHSELNLSSLELGDSALYFCASSVAGDSNEKLFFGSGTQLSVL.

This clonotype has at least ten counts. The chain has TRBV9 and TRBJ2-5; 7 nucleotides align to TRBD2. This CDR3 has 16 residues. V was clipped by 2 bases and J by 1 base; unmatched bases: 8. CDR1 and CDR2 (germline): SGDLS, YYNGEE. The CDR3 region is CASSVSRSGVQETQYF. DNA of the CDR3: TGTGCCAGCAGCGTGTCCAGGAGCGGGGTCCAAGAGACCCAGTACTTC. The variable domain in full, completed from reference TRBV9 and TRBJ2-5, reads DSGVTQTPKHLITATGQRVTLRCSPRSGDLSVYWYQQSLDQGLQFLIQYYNGEERAKGNILERFSAQQFPDLHSELNLSSLELGDSALYFCASSVSRSGVQETQYFGPGTRLLVL.

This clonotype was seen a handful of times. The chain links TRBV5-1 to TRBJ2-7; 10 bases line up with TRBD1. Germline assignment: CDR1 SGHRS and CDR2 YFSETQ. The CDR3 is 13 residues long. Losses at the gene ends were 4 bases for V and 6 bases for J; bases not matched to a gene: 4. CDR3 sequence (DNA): TGCGCCAGCAGCGACGACAGGGGGCTCGAGCAGTACTTC. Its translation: CASSDDRGLEQYF.

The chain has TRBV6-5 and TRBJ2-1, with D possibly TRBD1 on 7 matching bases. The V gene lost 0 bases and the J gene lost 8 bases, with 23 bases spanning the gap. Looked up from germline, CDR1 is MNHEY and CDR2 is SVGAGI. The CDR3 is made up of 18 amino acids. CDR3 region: CASSYSTDRNGGADEQFF. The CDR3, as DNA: TGTGCCAGCAGTTACTCGACGGACAGGAACGGGGGTGCCGATGAGCAGTTCTTC.

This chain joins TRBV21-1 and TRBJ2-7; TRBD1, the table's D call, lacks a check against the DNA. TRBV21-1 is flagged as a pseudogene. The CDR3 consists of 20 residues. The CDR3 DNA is TGTGCCAGCAGCAAAGGACGACAGACAGTTAGGGGGTTACTTTCCTACGAGCAGTACTTC. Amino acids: CASSKGRQTVRGLLSYEQYF.

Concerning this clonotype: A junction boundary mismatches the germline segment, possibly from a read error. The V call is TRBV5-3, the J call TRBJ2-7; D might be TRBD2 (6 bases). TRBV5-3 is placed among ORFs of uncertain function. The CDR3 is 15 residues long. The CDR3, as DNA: TGTGCCAGCAGCTTGTTACCGGGAGTTCCGCACGAGCAGTACTTC. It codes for CASSLLPGVPHEQYF.

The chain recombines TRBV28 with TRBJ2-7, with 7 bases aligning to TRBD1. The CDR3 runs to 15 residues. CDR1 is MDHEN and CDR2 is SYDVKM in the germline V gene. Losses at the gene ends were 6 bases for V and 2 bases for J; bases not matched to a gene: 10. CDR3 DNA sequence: TGTGCCAGCAGCTTGGACAGGATTGAGCCCTACGAGCAGTACTTC. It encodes CASSLDRIEPYEQYF.

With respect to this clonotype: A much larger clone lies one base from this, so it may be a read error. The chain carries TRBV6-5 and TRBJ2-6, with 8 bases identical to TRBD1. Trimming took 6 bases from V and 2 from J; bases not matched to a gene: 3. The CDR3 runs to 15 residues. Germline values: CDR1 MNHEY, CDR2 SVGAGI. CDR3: CASRLTGAGANVLTF. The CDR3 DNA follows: TGTGCCAGCAGGCTGACAGGGGCTGGGGCCAACGTCCTGACTTTC.

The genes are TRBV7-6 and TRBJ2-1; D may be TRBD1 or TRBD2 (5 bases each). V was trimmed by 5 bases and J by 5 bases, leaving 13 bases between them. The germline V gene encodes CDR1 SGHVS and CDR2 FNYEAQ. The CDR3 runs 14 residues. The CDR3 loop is CASSAEGRNNEQFF. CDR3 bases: TGTGCCAGCAGCGCCGAGGGGCGAAACAATGAGCAGTTCTTC.

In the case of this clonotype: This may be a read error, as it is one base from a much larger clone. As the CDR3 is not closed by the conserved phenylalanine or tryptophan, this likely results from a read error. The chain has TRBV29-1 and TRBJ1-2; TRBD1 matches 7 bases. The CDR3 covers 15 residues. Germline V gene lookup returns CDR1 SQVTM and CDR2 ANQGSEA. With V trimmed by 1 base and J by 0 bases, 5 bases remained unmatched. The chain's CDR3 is CSVEAPGQTNYGYTL. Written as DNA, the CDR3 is TGCAGCGTTGAAGCGCCGGGACAGACTAACTATGGCTACACCCTC.

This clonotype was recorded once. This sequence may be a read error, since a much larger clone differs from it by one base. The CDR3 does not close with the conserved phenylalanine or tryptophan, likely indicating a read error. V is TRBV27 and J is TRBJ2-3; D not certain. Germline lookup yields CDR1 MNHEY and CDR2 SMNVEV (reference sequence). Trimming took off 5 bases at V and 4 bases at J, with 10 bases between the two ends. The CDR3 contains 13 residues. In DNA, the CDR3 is TGTGCCAGCAGTCTTGCCCCGGCAGATACGCAGTATTAT. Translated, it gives CASSLAPADTQYY.

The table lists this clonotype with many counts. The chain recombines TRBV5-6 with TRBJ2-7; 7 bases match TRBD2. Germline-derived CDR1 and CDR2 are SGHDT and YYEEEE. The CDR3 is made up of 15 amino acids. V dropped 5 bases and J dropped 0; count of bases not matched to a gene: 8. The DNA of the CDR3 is TGTGCCAGCAGTGTAGGAGCGGGGTCCTCCTACGAGCAGTACTTC. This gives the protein CASSVGAGSSYEQYF.

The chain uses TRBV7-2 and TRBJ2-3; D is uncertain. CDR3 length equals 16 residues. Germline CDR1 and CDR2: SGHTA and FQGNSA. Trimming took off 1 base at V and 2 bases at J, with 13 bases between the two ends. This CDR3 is CASSLGVLGLTDTQYF. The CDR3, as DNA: TGTGCCAGCAGCTTAGGCGTATTAGGGCTCACAGATACGCAGTATTTT.

The CDR3, as DNA: TGTGCCAGCAATGAAGCGGGAATATCCTACAATGAGCAGTTCTTC. Its protein is CASNEAGISYNEQFF. The V gene is TRBV12-3 or TRBV12-4, the J gene TRBJ2-1, with 7 bases identical to TRBD2. This CDR3 spans 15 amino acids. V lost 7 bases, J lost 1 base, and 7 bases stayed unmatched.

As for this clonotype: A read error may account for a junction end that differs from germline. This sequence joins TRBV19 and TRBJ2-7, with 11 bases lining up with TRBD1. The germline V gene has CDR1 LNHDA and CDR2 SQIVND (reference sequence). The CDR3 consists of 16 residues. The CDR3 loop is CASSRGWDRGSYGQYF. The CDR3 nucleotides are TGTGCCAGTAGTAGGGGCTGGGACAGGGGGTCCTACGGGCAGTACTTC.

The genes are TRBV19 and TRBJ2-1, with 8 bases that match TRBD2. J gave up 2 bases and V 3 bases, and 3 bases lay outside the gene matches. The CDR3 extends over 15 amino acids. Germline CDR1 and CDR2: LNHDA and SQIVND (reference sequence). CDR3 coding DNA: TGTGCCAGTAGTATCAGCGGGAGCCCCTACAATGAGCAGTTCTTC. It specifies CASSISGSPYNEQFF.

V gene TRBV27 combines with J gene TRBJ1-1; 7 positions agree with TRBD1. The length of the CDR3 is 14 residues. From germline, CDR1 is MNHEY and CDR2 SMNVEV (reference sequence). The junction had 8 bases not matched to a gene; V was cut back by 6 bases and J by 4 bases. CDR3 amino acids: CASSPNRGGTEAFF. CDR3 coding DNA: TGTGCCAGCAGCCCAAACAGGGGAGGCACTGAAGCTTTCTTT.

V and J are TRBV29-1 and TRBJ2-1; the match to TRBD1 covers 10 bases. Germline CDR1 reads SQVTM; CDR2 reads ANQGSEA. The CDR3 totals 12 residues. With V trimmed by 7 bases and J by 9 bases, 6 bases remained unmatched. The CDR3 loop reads CSGGQGLREQFF. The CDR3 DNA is TGCAGCGGGGGACAGGGGTTACGTGAGCAGTTCTTC.

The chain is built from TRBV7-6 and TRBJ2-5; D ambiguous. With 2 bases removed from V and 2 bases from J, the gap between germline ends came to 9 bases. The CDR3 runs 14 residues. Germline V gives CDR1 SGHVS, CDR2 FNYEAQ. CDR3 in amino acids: CASSLRRIQETQYF. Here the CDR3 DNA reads TGTGCCAGCAGCTTAAGACGTATACAAGAGACCCAGTACTTC.

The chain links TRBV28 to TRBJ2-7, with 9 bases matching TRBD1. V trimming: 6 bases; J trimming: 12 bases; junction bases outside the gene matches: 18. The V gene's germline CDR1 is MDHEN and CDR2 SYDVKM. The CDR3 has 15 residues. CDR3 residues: CASSPATGGPEWLYF. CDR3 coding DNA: TGTGCCAGCAGCCCGGCCACAGGGGGCCCGGAGTGGCTGTACTTC.

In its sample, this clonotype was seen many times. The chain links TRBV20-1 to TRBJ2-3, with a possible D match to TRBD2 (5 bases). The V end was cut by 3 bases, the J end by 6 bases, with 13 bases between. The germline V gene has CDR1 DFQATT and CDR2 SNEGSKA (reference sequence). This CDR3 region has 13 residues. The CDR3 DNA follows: TGCAGTGCTAGGGACTCCTTTTGGGATACGCAGTATTTT. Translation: CSARDSFWDTQYF.

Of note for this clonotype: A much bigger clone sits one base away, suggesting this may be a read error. CDR3 nucleotides: TGCGCCAGCAGAGAGTCCGCAACGAACACTGAAGCTTTCTTT. Encoded protein: CASRESATNTEAFF. The chain employs TRBV10-2 and TRBJ1-1; D gene unclear. CDR1 is WSHSY, CDR2 SAAADI, per germline. The CDR3 spans 14 residues.

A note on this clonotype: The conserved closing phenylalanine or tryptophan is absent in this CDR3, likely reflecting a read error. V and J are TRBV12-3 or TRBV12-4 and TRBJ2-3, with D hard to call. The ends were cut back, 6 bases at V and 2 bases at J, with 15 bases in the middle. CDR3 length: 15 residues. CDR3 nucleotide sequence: TGTGCCAGCAGCGAGATCAGGTGGGCCACAGATACGCAGTATATT. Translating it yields CASSEIRWATDTQYI.

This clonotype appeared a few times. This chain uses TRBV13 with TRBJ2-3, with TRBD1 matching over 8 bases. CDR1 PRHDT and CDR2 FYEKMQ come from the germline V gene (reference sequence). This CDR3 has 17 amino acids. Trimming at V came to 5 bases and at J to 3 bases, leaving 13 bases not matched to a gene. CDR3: CASSHPGQEDGTDTQYF. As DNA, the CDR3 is TGTGCCAGCAGCCACCCGGGACAGGAGGATGGTACAGATACGCAGTATTTT. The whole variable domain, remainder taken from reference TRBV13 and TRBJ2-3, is AAGVIQSPRHLIKEKRETATLKCYPIPRHDTVYWYQQGPGQDPQFLISFYEKMQSDKGSIPDRFSAQQFSDYHSELNMSSLELGDSALYFCASSHPGQEDGTDTQYFGPGTRLTVL.

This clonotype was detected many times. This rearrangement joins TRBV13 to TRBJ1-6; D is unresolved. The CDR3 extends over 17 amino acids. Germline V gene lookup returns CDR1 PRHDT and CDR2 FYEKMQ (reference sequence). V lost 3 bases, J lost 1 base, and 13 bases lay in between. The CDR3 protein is CASSFGPRSSYNSPLHF. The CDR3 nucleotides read TGTGCCAGCAGCTTTGGACCGCGGAGTTCCTATAATTCACCCCTCCACTTT. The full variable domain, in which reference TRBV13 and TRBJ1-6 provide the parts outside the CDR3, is AAGVIQSPRHLIKEKRETATLKCYPIPRHDTVYWYQQGPGQDPQFLISFYEKMQSDKGSIPDRFSAQQFSDYHSELNMSSLELGDSALYFCASSFGPRSSYNSPLHFGNGTRLTVT.

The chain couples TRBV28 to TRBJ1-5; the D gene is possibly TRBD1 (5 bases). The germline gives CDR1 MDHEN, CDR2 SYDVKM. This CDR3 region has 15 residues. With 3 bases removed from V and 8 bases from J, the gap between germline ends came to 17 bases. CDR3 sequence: CASSFQGSFTKPQHF. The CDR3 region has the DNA TGTGCCAGCAGTTTCCAGGGATCCTTTACAAAGCCCCAGCATTTT.